The next 9 T cell receptor beta chains were all read from a single sample in a study of blood T cell repertoires in COVID-19. Some clones are missing from TCRdb's copy, which holds only in-frame ones; the method was immunoSEQ multiplex PCR. Counted here are roughly 120,000 clones, roughly 85% occurring once; the ten biggest clones make up roughly 2.4%. Material: peripheral blood. Receptor source: a man under 40 with acute or convalescent COVID-19.

This sequence joins TRBV3-1 (or the pseudogene TRBV3-2) and TRBJ2-1, with D maybe TRBD2 (5 bases). With 0 bases removed from V and 7 bases from J, the gap between germline ends came to 16 bases. This CDR3 has 16 residues. Germline CDR1 is LGHDT and CDR2 is YNNKEL (reference sequence). The CDR3 bases are TGTGCCAGCAGCCAAGATTTACGGCCCTCGGGGAATGAGCAGTTCTTC. Its translation is CASSQDLRPSGNEQFF.

The CDR3 bases are TGTGCCAGCTCACCAGGAGTGCAGTTCTCTGGCTACACCTTC. Amino acid sequence: CASSPGVQFSGYTF. J is TRBJ1-2 and V is TRBV18; D is unclear. The CDR3 contains 14 residues. The germline V gene has CDR1 KGHSH and CDR2 LQKENI. Deletions cut 2 bases from V and 7 bases from J, with 14 bases between.

The chain joins TRBV4-1 to TRBJ1-1; 9 bases map to TRBD1. The CDR3 extends over 15 amino acids. V trimming: 1 base; J trimming: 4 bases; junction bases outside the gene matches: 4. Germline CDR1 MGHRA, CDR2 YSYEKL. The CDR3: CASSQGGTGITEAFF. In nucleotides, the CDR3 is TGCGCCAGCAGCCAAGGGGGGACAGGGATCACTGAAGCTTTCTTT.

J is TRBJ1-1 and V is TRBV19; D remains ambiguous. CDR3 length: 14 residues. Germline CDR1 reads LNHDA; CDR2 reads SQIVND (reference sequence). The V end was cut by 6 bases, the J end by 0 bases, with 11 bases between. CDR3 nucleotides: TGTGCCAGTAGAAATACAGCCTTGAACACTGAAGCTTTCTTT. It yields the protein CASRNTALNTEAFF.

A single count supports this clone. J is TRBJ1-2 and V is TRBV5-1; 8 bases map to TRBD1. With 4 bases clipped from V and 3 bases from J, the junction kept 5 bases outside the gene matches. The CDR3 length is 14 residues. Germline V CDR1 and CDR2: SGHRS, YFSETQ. The CDR3 nucleotides read TGCGCCAGCAGCGGGGGGACAGGAGACTATGGCTACACCTTC. It encodes CASSGGTGDYGYTF.

Of note for this clone: Likely a read error: the CDR3 ends without its conserved phenylalanine or tryptophan. It is unclear where the CDR3 begins or ends on the DNA, so no DNA is shown, and the CDR3 is as TCRdb lists it. The chain couples TRBV6-5 to TRBJ1-2; the table calls TRBD1, which could not be checked here. The CDR3 has 13 amino acids, counting both end residues. Germline CDR1 is MNHEY and CDR2 is SVGAGI. The CDR3 loop is CASSSYDRGRSRQ.

The V gene is TRBV10-2, the J gene TRBJ1-5, with a tentative D call TRBD1 (5 bases). Per the germline V gene, CDR1 is WSHSY and CDR2 is SAAADI. The CDR3 extends over 13 amino acids. V was trimmed by 4 bases and J by 4 bases, leaving 8 bases between them. CDR3 sequence (DNA): TGCGCCAGCAGTGGGCAGGGTAATCAGCCCCAGCATTTT. This gives the protein CASSGQGNQPQHF.

This clone occurred once. The chain joins TRBV19 to TRBJ1-3; possible D gene TRBD1, 6 bases. This CDR3 has 13 residues. Trimming removed 3 bases from V and 8 bases from J, with 11 bases in between. Germline loops: CDR1 LNHDA, CDR2 SQIVND (reference sequence). CDR3 sequence: CASSINRVDTIYF. In DNA, the CDR3 is TGTGCCAGTAGTATCAACAGGGTGGACACCATATATTTT.

The chain is built from TRBV2 and TRBJ1-1, with 7 bases fitting TRBD1. The germline V gene has CDR1 SNHLY and CDR2 FYNNEI. This CDR3 is built from 13 residues. V gave up 6 bases and J gave up 4 bases; unmatched junction bases: 5. The CDR3 DNA is TGTGCCAGCAGACCAGGGGGGAGCACTGAAGCTTTCTTT. Its translation is CASRPGGSTEAFF.